These 10 T cell receptor beta chains were all obtained from the same sample, sequenced in a study of molecular identifiers for immune sequencing clone quantification. One entry per CDR3 protein, called by TCRdb with MiXCR from the PCR reads. Altogether roughly 9,700 distinct CDR3 sequences are present, 15% to 20% being singletons, with the ten largest covering 1.7%. The sample was naive CD8+ T cells from blood, with Jurkat cell RNA spiked in. Sample subset: FACS-sorted CD8+CD4-CCR7+CD45RA+ naive T cells. These receptors all stem from a human donor in good health. Some libraries in this study had Jurkat cell RNA spiked in.

This clonotype occurred a few times. The chain recombines TRBV4-3 with TRBJ2-7; 10 nucleotides align to TRBD1. The ends lost 4 bases at V and 3 bases at J; junction bases unmatched: 6. CDR1 and CDR2 from the germline V gene are LGHNA and YSLEER. The CDR3 has 15 residues. CDR3 coding DNA: TGCGCCAGCAGCCTAACCGGGACAGGGGACTACGAGCAGTACTTC. Protein sequence: CASSLTGTGDYEQYF.

This clonotype was recorded a few times. V and J are TRBV20-1 and TRBJ2-1; 7 bases match TRBD2. J gave up 3 bases and V 4 bases, and 6 bases lay outside the gene matches. In germline, CDR1 is DFQATT, CDR2 SNEGSKA (reference sequence). The CDR3 sequence is 14 residues long. The CDR3 here is CSAKSGEGYNEQFF. CDR3 nucleotide sequence: TGCAGTGCTAAATCGGGGGAGGGCTACAATGAGCAGTTCTTC.

By proportion, this clonotype is medium-sized. This sequence joins TRBV19 and TRBJ2-7; TRBD2 aligns across 7 bases. The germline CDR1 and CDR2 sequences are LNHDA and SQIVND (reference sequence). The CDR3 contains 14 residues. The junction had 11 bases not matched to a gene; V was cut back by 8 bases and J by 4 bases. The CDR3 region is CASQRSGPFYEQYF. For the CDR3, the DNA is TGTGCCAGTCAGCGTAGCGGGCCCTTTTACGAGCAGTACTTC.

A word on this clonotype: The junction departs from the called germline gene at one end, perhaps through a read error. The chain is built from TRBV6-1 and TRBJ1-6; D is unclear. Germline V gene lookup returns CDR1 MNHNS and CDR2 SASEGT. The CDR3 totals 17 residues. The CDR3 DNA follows: TGTGTCAGCAGTGAGTACACCAGCCGGGCAACGGATTCACCCCTCCACTTT. It codes for CVSSEYTSRATDSPLHF.

Sample share makes this clonotype medium-sized. V gene TRBV21-1 combines with J gene TRBJ2-4; the table gives TRBD2 as D, unverified against the DNA. TRBV21-1 is a pseudogene segment. There are 21 residues in the CDR3. Here the CDR3 reads CASSKKRREGRLSKIKNIQYF. The CDR3 DNA reads TGTGCCAGCAGCAAAAAACGGCGGGAGGGCCGACTTTCCAAAATCAAAAACATTCAGTACTTC.

The rearrangement uses TRBV2 and TRBJ2-4; TRBD1 might be the D (7 bases). Deletions cut 7 bases from V and 2 bases from J, with 15 bases between. Germline CDR1 is SNHLY and CDR2 is FYNNEI. This CDR3 region has 15 residues. CDR3 DNA: TGTGCCAGCATGGGGGGACAGTGGTCCAAAAACATTCAGTACTTC. Its translation is CASMGGQWSKNIQYF.

This clonotype was found many times. The gene calls are TRBV27 and TRBJ2-3; D unresolved. The V gene's germline CDR1 is MNHEY and CDR2 SMNVEV (reference sequence). This CDR3 spans 17 amino acids. Trimming removed 5 bases from V and 2 bases from J, with 20 bases in between. CDR3 nucleotides: TGTGCCAGCAGTCCTTTCCCTTGGGATATATCCACAGATACGCAGTATTTT. Translated: CASSPFPWDISTDTQYF.

Comment on this clonotype: One base away lies a much larger clone, so this may be a sequencing read error. CDR3 region: CASGLSVGTEETQYF. The CDR3 DNA reads TGTGCCAGCGGCTTATCGGTGGGGACTGAAGAGACCCAGTACTTC. V is TRBV7-6 and J is TRBJ2-5; a weak D match, TRBD2 (6 bases). There are 15 residues in the CDR3. CDR1 is SGHVS, CDR2 FNYEAQ, per germline.

This clonotype rates as medium-sized (0.01 to 0.1%). The V call is TRBV5-6, the J call TRBJ2-5, with D hard to call. Germline V CDR1 and CDR2: SGHDT, YYEEEE. The CDR3 has 13 residues. Trimming cost V 0 bases and J 3 bases, with 6 bases left between them. In DNA form, the CDR3 reads TGTGCCAGCAGCTTGGGGGCAGAAGAGACCCAGTACTTC. Amino acids: CASSLGAEETQYF.

Many counts were recorded for this clonotype. The chain combines TRBV5-4 with TRBJ1-2, with D possibly TRBD1 on 5 matching bases. The CDR3 length is 15 residues. The V end was cut by 0 bases, the J end by 4 bases, with 13 bases between. Looked up from germline, CDR1 is SGHNT and CDR2 is YYREEE (reference sequence). In DNA, the CDR3 is TGTGCCAGCAGCTTGGACGGGGGAGAGATCTATGGCTACACCTTC. It specifies CASSLDGGEIYGYTF.